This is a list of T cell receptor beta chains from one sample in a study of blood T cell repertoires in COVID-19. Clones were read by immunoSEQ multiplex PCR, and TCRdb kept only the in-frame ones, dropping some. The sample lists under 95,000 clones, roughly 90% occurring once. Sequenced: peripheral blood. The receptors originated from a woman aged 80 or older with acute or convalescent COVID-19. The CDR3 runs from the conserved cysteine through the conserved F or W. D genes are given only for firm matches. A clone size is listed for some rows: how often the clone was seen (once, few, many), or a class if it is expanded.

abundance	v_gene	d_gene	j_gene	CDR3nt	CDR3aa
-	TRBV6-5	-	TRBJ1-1	TGTGCCAGCAGGAAGTTTTTCGCCGAGGGCACTGAAGCTTTCTTT	CASRKFFAEGTEAFF
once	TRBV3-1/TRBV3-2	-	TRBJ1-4	TGTGCCAGCAGCCATAGCTTCCTTGCAACTAATGAAAAACTGTTTTTT	CASSHSFLATNEKLFF
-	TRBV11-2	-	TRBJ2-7	TGTGCCAGCAGCCGGCGGGGCGGGGAGTCCTACGAGCAGTACTTC	CASSRRGGESYEQYF
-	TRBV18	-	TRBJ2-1	TGTGCCAGCTCACCACCGAGCCAGGGCAATGAGCAGTTCTTC	CASSPPSQGNEQFF
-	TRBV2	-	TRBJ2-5	TGTGCCAGCAGTGAATCTCGAGAGACCCAGTACTTC	CASSESRETQYF
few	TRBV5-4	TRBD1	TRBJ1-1	TGTGCCAGCAGCCGAGGACAGGGGGTGATGAACACTGAAGCTTTCTTT	CASSRGQGVMNTEAFF
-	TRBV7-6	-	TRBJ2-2	TGTGCCAGCAGCCTCCGGACCGCGGGAGGGGAGCTGTTTTTT	CASSLRTAGGELFF
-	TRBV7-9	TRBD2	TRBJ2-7	TGTGCCAGCAGCTTGACTAGCGTCTTCCACGAGCAGTACTTC	CASSLTSVFHEQYF
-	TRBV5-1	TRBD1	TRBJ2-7	TGCGCCAGCAGCTTAGCGACAGGGGGGTACGAGCAGTACTTC	CASSLATGGYEQYF
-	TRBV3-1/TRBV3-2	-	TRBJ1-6	TGTGCCAGCAGCCAAGAAGGGAGCACGAGCTCCTATAATTCACCCCTCCACTTT	CASSQEGSTSSYNSPLHF
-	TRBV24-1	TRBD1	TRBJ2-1	TGTGCCACCAGTGACCCGGGACAGGGGAGCTACAATGAGCAGTTCTTC	CATSDPGQGSYNEQFF
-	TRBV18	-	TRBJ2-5	TGTGCCAGCTCACCACCGGGGAGGGAGACCCAGTACTTC	CASSPPGRETQYF
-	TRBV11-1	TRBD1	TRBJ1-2	TGTGCCAGCAGCCGACGACAGGGGGCGGATGGCTACACCTTC	CASSRRQGADGYTF
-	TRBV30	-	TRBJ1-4	TGTGCCTGGAGTGTTAGAGCTTGGGAGAAACTGTTTTTT	CAWSVRAWEKLFF
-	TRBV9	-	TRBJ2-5	TGTGCCAGCAGCGCCCGTTCTGGACAGGCCGGGGGGACCCAGTACTTC	CASSARSGQAGGTQYF
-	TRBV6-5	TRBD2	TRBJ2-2	TGTGCCAGCAGATCGAAGCGGGGGAACACCGGGGAGCTGTTTTTT	CASRSKRGNTGELFF
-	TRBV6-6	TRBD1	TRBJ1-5	TGTGCCAGCAGTTCGGACAGGAGGTATCAGCCCCAGCATTTT	CASSSDRRYQPQHF
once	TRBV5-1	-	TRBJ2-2	TGCGCCAGCAGCGGGACGACTAGAGTAAACACCGGGGAGCTGTTTTTT	CASSGTTRVNTGELFF
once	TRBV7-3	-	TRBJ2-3	TGTGCCAGCAGCTTATCTTGGTTTAGCGACGATACGCAGTATTTT	CASSLSWFSDDTQYF
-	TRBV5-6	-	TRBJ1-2	TGTGCCAGCCAAGAGGGCGCCGGCTATGGCTACACCTTC	CASQEGAGYGYTF